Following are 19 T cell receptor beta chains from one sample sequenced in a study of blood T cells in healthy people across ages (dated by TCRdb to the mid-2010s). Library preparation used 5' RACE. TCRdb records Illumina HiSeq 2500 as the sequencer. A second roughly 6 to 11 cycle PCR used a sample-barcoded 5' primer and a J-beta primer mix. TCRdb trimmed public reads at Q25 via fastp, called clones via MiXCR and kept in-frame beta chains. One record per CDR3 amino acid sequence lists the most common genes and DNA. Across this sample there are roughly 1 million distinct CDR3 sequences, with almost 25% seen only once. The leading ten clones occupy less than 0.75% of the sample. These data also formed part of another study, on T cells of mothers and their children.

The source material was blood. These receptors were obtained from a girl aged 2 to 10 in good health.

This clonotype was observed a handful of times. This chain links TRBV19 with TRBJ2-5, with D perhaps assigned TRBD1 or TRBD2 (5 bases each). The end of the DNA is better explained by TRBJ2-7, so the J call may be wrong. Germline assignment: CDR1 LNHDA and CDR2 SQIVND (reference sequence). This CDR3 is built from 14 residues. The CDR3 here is CASSVPGSSYEQYF. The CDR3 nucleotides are TGTGCCAGTAGTGTGCCAGGGAGCTCCTACGAGCAGTACTTC.

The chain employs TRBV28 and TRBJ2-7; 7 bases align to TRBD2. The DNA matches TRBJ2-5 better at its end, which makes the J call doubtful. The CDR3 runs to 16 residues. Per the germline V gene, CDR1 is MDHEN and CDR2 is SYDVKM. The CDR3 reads CASSSVSWEGRETQYF. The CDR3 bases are TGTGCCAGCAGTTCCGTTTCGTGGGAGGGCCGGGAGACCCAGTACTTC.

CDR3 coding DNA: TGTGCCGGGCTACCGACCCTTGGGACCTACAATGAGCAGTTCTTC. Amino acid sequence: CAGLPTLGTYNEQFF. The chain is built from TRBV6-2 or TRBV6-3 and TRBJ2-5, with D unresolved. Judging by the DNA end, TRBJ2-1 fits better; the J call may be wrong. CDR3 length: 15 amino acids. Germline lookup yields CDR1 MNHEY and CDR2 SVGEGT.

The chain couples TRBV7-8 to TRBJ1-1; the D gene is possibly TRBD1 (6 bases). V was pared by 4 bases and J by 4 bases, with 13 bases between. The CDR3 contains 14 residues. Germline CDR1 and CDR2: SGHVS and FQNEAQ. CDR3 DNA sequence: TGTGCCAGCAGCTCTCGGACAGAGCCCACTGAAGCTTTCTTT. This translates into CASSSRTEPTEAFF.

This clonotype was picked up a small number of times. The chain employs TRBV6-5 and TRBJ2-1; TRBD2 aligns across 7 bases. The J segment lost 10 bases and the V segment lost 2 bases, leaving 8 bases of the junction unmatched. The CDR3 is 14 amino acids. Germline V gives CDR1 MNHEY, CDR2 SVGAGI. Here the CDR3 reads CASSYSQSSGEQFF. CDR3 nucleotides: TGTGCCAGCAGTTACAGTCAAAGTAGCGGGGAGCAGTTCTTC.

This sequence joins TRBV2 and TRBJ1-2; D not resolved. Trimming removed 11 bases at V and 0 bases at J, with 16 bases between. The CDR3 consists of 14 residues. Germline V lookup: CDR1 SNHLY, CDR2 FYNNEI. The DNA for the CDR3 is TGTGCCTCCCACAGCTTACCCGCTAACTATGGCTACACCTTC. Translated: CASHSLPANYGYTF.

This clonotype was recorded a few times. The CDR3: CASSRGTELWGYTF. DNA of the CDR3: TGTGCCAGCTCACGGGGGACGGAACTCTGGGGCTACACCTTC. This chain uses TRBV18 with TRBJ1-2, with TRBD1 as a possible D gene (5 bases). The germline V gene has CDR1 KGHSH and CDR2 LQKENI. There are 14 residues in the CDR3. The ends were cut back, 4 bases at V and 8 bases at J, with 17 bases in the middle.

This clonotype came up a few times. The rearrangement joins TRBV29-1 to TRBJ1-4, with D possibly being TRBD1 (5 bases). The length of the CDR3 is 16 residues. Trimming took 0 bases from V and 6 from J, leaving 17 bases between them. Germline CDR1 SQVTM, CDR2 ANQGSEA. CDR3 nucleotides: TGCAGCGTTGAAGATCTTAAGGGGATGGGGGATGAAAAACTGTTTTTT. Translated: CSVEDLKGMGDEKLFF.

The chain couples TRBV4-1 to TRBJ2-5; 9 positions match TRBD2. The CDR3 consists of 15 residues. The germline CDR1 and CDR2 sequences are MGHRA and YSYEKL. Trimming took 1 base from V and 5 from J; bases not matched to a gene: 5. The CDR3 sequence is CASSQVSGRSETQYF. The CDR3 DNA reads TGCGCCAGCAGCCAAGTAAGCGGGAGGAGTGAGACCCAGTACTTC.

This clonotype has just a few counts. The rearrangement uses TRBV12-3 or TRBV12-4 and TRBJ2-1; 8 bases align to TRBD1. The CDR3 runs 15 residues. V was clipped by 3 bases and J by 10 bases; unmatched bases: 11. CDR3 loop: CASSFDRGVLLEQFF. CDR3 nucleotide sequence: TGTGCCAGCAGTTTCGACAGGGGCGTTTTACTGGAGCAGTTCTTC.

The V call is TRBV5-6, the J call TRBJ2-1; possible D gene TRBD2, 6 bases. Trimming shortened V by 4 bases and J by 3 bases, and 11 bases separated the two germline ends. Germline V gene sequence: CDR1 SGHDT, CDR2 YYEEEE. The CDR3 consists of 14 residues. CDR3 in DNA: TGTGCCAGCAGCCGGGGGAGTGGCTACAATGAGCAGTTCTTC. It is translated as CASSRGSGYNEQFF.

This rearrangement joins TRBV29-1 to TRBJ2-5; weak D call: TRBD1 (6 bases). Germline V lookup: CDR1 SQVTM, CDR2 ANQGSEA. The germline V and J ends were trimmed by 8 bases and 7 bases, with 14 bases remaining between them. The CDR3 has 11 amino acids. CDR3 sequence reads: CSRTAERTQYF. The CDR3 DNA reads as TGCAGCCGGACAGCTGAGAGGACCCAGTACTTC.

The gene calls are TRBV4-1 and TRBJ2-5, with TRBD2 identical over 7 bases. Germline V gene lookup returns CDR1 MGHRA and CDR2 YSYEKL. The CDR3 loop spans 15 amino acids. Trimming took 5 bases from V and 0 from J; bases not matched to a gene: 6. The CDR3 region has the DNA TGCGCCAGCAGCTCCGGGACTACCGACCAAGAGACCCAGTACTTC. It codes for CASSSGTTDQETQYF.

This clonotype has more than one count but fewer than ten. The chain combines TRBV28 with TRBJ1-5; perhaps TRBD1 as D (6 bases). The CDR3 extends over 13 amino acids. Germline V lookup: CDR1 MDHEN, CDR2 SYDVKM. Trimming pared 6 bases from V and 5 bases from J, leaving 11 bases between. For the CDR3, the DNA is TGTGCCAGCAGGGGGGACATTTATCAGCCCCAGCATTTT. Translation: CASRGDIYQPQHF.

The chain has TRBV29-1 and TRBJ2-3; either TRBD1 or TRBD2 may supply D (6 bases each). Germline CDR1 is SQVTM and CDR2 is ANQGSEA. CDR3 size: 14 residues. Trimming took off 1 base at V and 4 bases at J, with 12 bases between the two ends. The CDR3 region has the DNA TGCAGCGTTGAAGGGGGGGCAGGAGCAGATACGCAGTATTTT. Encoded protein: CSVEGGAGADTQYF.

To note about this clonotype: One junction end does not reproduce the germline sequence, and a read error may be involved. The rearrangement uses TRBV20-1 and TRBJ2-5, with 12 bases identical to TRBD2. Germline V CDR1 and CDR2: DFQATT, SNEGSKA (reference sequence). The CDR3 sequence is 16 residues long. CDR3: CGASGGATEGQETQYF. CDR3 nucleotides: TGCGGTGCTAGCGGGGGGGCGACGGAGGGGCAAGAGACCCAGTACTTC.

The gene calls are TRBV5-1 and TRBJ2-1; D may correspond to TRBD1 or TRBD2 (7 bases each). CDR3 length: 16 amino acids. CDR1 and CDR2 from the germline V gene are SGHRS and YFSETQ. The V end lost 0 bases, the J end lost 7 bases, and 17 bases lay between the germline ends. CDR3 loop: CASSLAPQGGLNEQFF. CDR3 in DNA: TGCGCCAGCAGCTTGGCCCCGCAGGGGGGGCTAAATGAGCAGTTCTTC. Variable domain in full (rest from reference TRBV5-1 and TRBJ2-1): KAGVTQTPRYLIKTRGQQVTLSCSPISGHRSVSWYQQTPGQGLQFLFEYFSETQRNKGNFPGRFSGRQFSNSRSEMNVSTLELGDSALYLCASSLAPQGGLNEQFFGPGTRLTVL.

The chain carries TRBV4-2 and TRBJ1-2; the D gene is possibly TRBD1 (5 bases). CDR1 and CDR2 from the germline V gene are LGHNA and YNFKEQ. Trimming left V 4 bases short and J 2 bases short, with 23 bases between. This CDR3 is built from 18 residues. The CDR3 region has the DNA TGTGCCAGCAGCCCCCTAGGGGCCCTTCAATTACAGAACTATGGCTACACCTTC. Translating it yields CASSPLGALQLQNYGYTF.

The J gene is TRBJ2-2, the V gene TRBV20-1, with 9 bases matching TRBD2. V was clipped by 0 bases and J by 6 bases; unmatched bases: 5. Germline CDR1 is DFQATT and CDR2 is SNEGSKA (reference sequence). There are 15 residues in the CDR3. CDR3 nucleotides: TGCAGTGCTAGAGATCAGCGGGGGGCCGCCGGGGAGCTGTTTTTT. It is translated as CSARDQRGAAGELFF.